Listed here are 26 T cell receptor beta chains from one sample, sequenced in a study of blood T cell repertoires in COVID-19. The table came from immunoSEQ multiplex PCR; TCRdb's copy has only in-frame clones and leaves some out. Of hundreds of thousands of clones listed, 82% are singletons. Material: peripheral blood. The receptors come from an older woman with acute or convalescent COVID-19.

The chain recombines TRBV5-4 with TRBJ1-4; 7 bases line up with TRBD1. Trimming took 2 bases from V and 3 from J; bases not matched to a gene: 4. The CDR3 has 15 residues. Per germline, CDR1 SGHNT and CDR2 YYREEE (reference sequence). This chain's CDR3 is CASSFTGAPNEKLFF. CDR3 DNA: TGTGCCAGCAGCTTTACAGGGGCCCCTAATGAAAAACTGTTTTTT.

The genes are TRBV5-1 and TRBJ2-6; tentative D call: TRBD2 (7 bases). The CDR3 is 17 amino acids. Germline CDR1 reads SGHRS; CDR2 reads YFSETQ. Trimming stripped 0 bases from V and 0 bases from J, with 10 bases between. The CDR3 DNA reads as TGCGCCAGCAGCTTGGGCGGGGGCCACTCTGGGGCCAACGTCCTGACTTTC. Protein sequence: CASSLGGGHSGANVLTF.

The chain couples TRBV11-2 to TRBJ1-6; no reliable D call. The V end was cut by 0 bases, the J end by 9 bases, with 6 bases between. CDR3 length equals 13 residues. The germline V gene has CDR1 SGHAT and CDR2 FQNNGV. The CDR3 protein is CASSLEEISPLHF. CDR3 DNA sequence: TGTGCCAGCAGCTTAGAGGAGATTTCACCCCTCCACTTT.

This chain uses TRBV10-2 with TRBJ1-2, with 9 bases aligning to TRBD1. With V trimmed by 3 bases and J by 6 bases, 5 bases remained unmatched. This CDR3 is built from 14 residues. Germline CDR1 reads WSHSY; CDR2 reads SAAADI. The CDR3 DNA follows: TGCGCCAGCAGTGAACGGGACAGGGCTCATGGCTACACCTTC. Protein: CASSERDRAHGYTF.

The V gene is TRBV11-2, the J gene TRBJ1-5; D is perhaps TRBD1 (5 bases). CDR1 and CDR2 from the germline V gene are SGHAT and FQNNGV. CDR3 length: 17 amino acids. Between the trimmed V and J ends, which lost 5 bases and 2 bases, there was a span of 19 bases. Here the CDR3 DNA reads TGTGCCAGCAGCCAAAACGCAGGGTTTAACGGCAATCAGCCCCAGCATTTT. Encoded protein: CASSQNAGFNGNQPQHF.

This clone was counted once. The chain couples TRBV5-4 to TRBJ1-1; 8 nucleotides agree with TRBD1. The V and J ends lost 7 bases and 3 bases, in that order; junction bases with no gene match: 8. Germline assignment: CDR1 SGHNT and CDR2 YYREEE (reference sequence). This CDR3 is built from 14 residues. The CDR3 coding sequence is TGTGCCAGCCGGACAGGGTTTGGTGACACTGAAGCTTTCTTT. Residues: CASRTGFGDTEAFF.

This chain uses TRBV5-4 with TRBJ2-2, with 10 bases that match TRBD1. The CDR3 loop spans 16 amino acids. Germline CDR1 is SGHNT and CDR2 is YYREEE (reference sequence). The trim removed 4 bases at V and 5 bases at J, leaving 8 bases unmatched. CDR3 region: CASSVGQGGRTGELFF. Here the CDR3 DNA reads TGTGCCAGCAGCGTCGGACAGGGGGGGAGAACCGGGGAGCTGTTTTTT.

The V call is TRBV5-8, the J call TRBJ1-3; 7 nucleotides align to TRBD1. V shed 4 bases and J 4 bases; nucleotides not matched to a gene: 5. Germline-derived CDR1 and CDR2 are SGHTS and YDEGEE. This CDR3 contains 14 residues. CDR3 sequence: CASSPGGLGNTIYF. Written as DNA, the CDR3 is TGTGCCAGCAGCCCAGGGGGGCTAGGAAACACCATATATTTT.

The chain is built from TRBV5-4 and TRBJ2-5; TRBD2 aligns across 8 bases. The junction had 7 bases not matched to a gene; V was cut back by 4 bases and J by 5 bases. Germline V lookup: CDR1 SGHNT, CDR2 YYREEE (reference sequence). The CDR3 contains 14 residues. CDR3 in DNA: TGTGCCAGCAGCATACGACTAGCGAGGGAGACCCAGTACTTC. It translates to CASSIRLARETQYF.

The CDR3 is CASRLGQNTEAFF. The DNA of the CDR3 is TGTGCCAGCAGGCTGGGACAGAACACTGAAGCTTTCTTT. The chain joins TRBV6-5 to TRBJ1-1; D possibly corresponds to TRBD1 (6 bases). Germline-derived CDR1 and CDR2 are MNHEY and SVGAGI. Between the trimmed V and J ends, which lost 6 bases and 1 base, there was a span of 9 bases. CDR3 length equals 13 residues.

The chain combines TRBV2 with TRBJ1-2; D may be TRBD1 (5 bases). This CDR3 is built from 14 residues. Trimming cost V 6 bases and J 3 bases, with 14 bases left between them. Germline loops: CDR1 SNHLY, CDR2 FYNNEI. CDR3 sequence: CASSPAGQDYGYTF. CDR3 coding DNA: TGTGCCAGCAGCCCAGCAGGGCAGGACTATGGCTACACCTTC.

This clone came up a few times. This chain joins TRBV19 and TRBJ1-3; a weak D match, TRBD1 (5 bases). Germline V gene data show CDR1 as LNHDA and CDR2 as SQIVND (reference sequence). The germline V and J ends were trimmed by 9 bases and 0 bases, with 15 bases remaining between them. The CDR3 contains 15 residues. The CDR3 here is CASRPGLSSGNTIYF. The CDR3 coding sequence is TGTGCCAGCAGACCGGGACTGAGCTCTGGAAACACCATATATTTT.

The V gene is TRBV7-2, the J gene TRBJ2-1; the match to TRBD2 covers 8 bases. V shed 6 bases and J 4 bases; nucleotides not matched to a gene: 11. Germline V gene data show CDR1 as SGHTA and CDR2 as FQGNSA. The CDR3 is 16 amino acids. The chain's CDR3 is CASRLTRGGRYNEQFF. The CDR3 bases are TGTGCCAGCAGACTTACCCGGGGGGGGAGATACAATGAGCAGTTCTTC.

This clone was counted a few times. The chain joins TRBV21-1 to TRBJ1-6; the table's D call of TRBD1 was not tested on the DNA. TRBV21-1 is designated a pseudogene. The CDR3 contains 14 residues. Written as DNA, the CDR3 is TGTGCCAGCAGCGAGGGGGCTTGGGGTTCACCCCTCCACTTT. This sequence encodes CASSEGAWGSPLHF.

J is TRBJ2-1 and V is TRBV4-1, with TRBD1 identical over 7 bases. This CDR3 is 20 amino acids long. Per germline, CDR1 MGHRA and CDR2 YSYEKL. V lost 0 bases and J lost 0; bases outside the gene matches: 14. CDR3 nucleotide sequence: TGCGCCAGCAGCCAAGATCAAACTTTACAGGGGACAATCTCCTACAATGAGCAGTTCTTC. The encoded protein is CASSQDQTLQGTISYNEQFF.

This clone has more than one count but fewer than ten. The chain couples TRBV27 to TRBJ1-6; the match to TRBD1 covers 8 bases. Looked up from germline, CDR1 is MNHEY and CDR2 is SMNVEV (reference sequence). V lost 6 bases and J lost 7; bases outside the gene matches: 8. The CDR3 is made up of 15 amino acids. The chain's CDR3 is CASSQNRGTNSPLHF. The CDR3 DNA reads TGTGCCAGCAGCCAGAACAGGGGGACGAATTCACCCCTCCACTTT.

The V call is TRBV6-1, the J call TRBJ2-7, with D tentatively TRBD1 (6 bases). There are 14 residues in the CDR3. Trimming removed 2 bases at V and 5 bases at J, with 13 bases between. CDR1 is MNHNS and CDR2 is SASEGT in the germline V gene. In nucleotides, the CDR3 is TGTGCCAGCAGTGAATTTTTAGGACAGAACGAGCAGTACTTC. Encoded protein: CASSEFLGQNEQYF.

This clone is a singleton in its sample. This chain joins TRBV28 and TRBJ1-2; TRBD1 might be the D (6 bases). V lost 6 bases and J 5 bases, leaving 16 bases between the germline ends. The germline gives CDR1 MDHEN, CDR2 SYDVKM. This CDR3 spans 14 amino acids. The CDR3: CASRRGTIGYGYTF. The CDR3 region has the DNA TGTGCCAGCAGGCGTGGGACAATCGGGTATGGCTACACCTTC.

The chain couples TRBV3-1 (or the pseudogene TRBV3-2) to TRBJ1-5; D is possibly TRBD1 (6 bases). Trimming removed 1 base at V and 2 bases at J, with 9 bases between. Looked up from germline, CDR1 is LGHDT and CDR2 is YNNKEL (reference sequence). The CDR3 runs to 15 residues. In DNA form, the CDR3 reads TGTGCCAGCAGCCAAGGAGGGGGAGGCAATCAGCCCCAGCATTTT. It specifies CASSQGGGGNQPQHF.

This clone has more than one count but fewer than ten. The rearrangement links TRBV7-2 to TRBJ2-5, with 7 positions matching TRBD2. The CDR3 spans 14 residues. V lost 4 bases and J lost 2; bases outside the gene matches: 4. Germline CDR1 reads SGHTA; CDR2 reads FQGNSA. The DNA for the CDR3 is TGTGCCAGCAGCTCCGGGGGGAAACAAGAGACCCAGTACTTC. It codes for CASSSGGKQETQYF.

This clone was seen a few times. The V and J genes are TRBV5-4 and TRBJ1-2; D unclear. The germline CDR1 and CDR2 sequences are SGHNT and YYREEE (reference sequence). The V end was cut by 0 bases, the J end by 6 bases, with 9 bases between. This CDR3 has 13 residues. The CDR3 nucleotides read TGTGCCAGCAGCTTGGCCGGGATTGATGGCTACACCTTC. It translates to CASSLAGIDGYTF.

The gene calls are TRBV7-8 and TRBJ1-2; TRBD1 matches at 8 bases. J was trimmed by 7 bases and V by 0 bases; bases with no gene match: 4. The CDR3 extends over 14 amino acids. Per germline, CDR1 SGHVS and CDR2 FQNEAQ. Here the CDR3 reads CASSLAGQGLGYTF. The CDR3 region has the DNA TGTGCCAGCAGCTTAGCCGGACAGGGTCTTGGCTACACCTTC.

The chain carries TRBV7-8 and TRBJ2-1; 10 bases are shared with TRBD1. This CDR3 is 15 amino acids long. Looked up from germline, CDR1 is SGHVS and CDR2 is FQNEAQ. With 0 bases clipped from V and 10 bases from J, the junction kept 6 bases outside the gene matches. The chain's CDR3 is CASSLAGTGAIEQFF. The CDR3 DNA reads as TGTGCCAGCAGCTTAGCCGGGACAGGGGCGATCGAGCAGTTCTTC.

The rearrangement joins TRBV19 to TRBJ2-7; TRBD1 agrees at 7 bases. V lost 6 bases, J lost 4 bases, and 12 bases stayed unmatched. The CDR3 runs to 15 residues. CDR1 and CDR2 (germline): LNHDA, SQIVND (reference sequence). CDR3 sequence reads: CASRIREGALYEQYF. In DNA, the CDR3 is TGTGCCAGTAGGATTCGTGAGGGGGCACTTTACGAGCAGTACTTC.

This rearrangement joins TRBV15 to TRBJ1-1, with 9 bases identical to TRBD1. CDR3 size: 15 residues. J lost 4 bases, V lost 0 bases, and 3 bases had no gene match. Germline values: CDR1 LNHNV, CDR2 YYDKDF (reference sequence). CDR3 nucleotides: TGTGCCACCAGCAGAGAGACAGGGGGTATCACTGAAGCTTTCTTT. Translating it yields CATSRETGGITEAFF.

The J gene is TRBJ2-5, the V gene TRBV15; 10 bases line up with TRBD2. The junction had 7 bases not matched to a gene; V was cut back by 1 base and J by 2 bases. The CDR3 is 17 amino acids. Germline CDR1 LNHNV, CDR2 YYDKDF (reference sequence). The CDR3 sequence: CATSRGGLAGAQETQYF. In DNA form, the CDR3 reads TGTGCCACCAGCAGAGGGGGCCTAGCGGGGGCACAAGAGACCCAGTACTTC.